This T cell receptor (beta chain) was sequenced for a study of blood T cells in healthy people across ages. This clonotype showed up just a few times. The junction had 5 bases not matched to a gene; V was cut back by 5 bases and J by 5 bases. The CDR3 contains 15 residues. Combining a sample-barcoded 5' primer with a J-beta primer mix, a second PCR ran for roughly 7 to 11 cycles. TCRdb reprocessed the 5' RACE reads via MiXCR and lists one record per CDR3 protein. Counted here are just over 800,000 distinct CDR3 sequences, less than 80% occurring once; the ten biggest clones make up 25% to 35%. Sequenced input: blood. The receptor's source is a man between 25 and 39 years old in good health. The chain combines TRBV12-3 or TRBV12-4 with TRBJ2-7, with 14 positions matching TRBD2. The CDR3: CASSQTSGGAHEQYF. For the CDR3, the DNA is TGTGCCAGCAGTCAGACTAGCGGGGGGGCCCACGAGCAGTACTTC.